The TCR beta chain under discussion was sequenced for a study of CD8 T cells in ankylosing spondylitis. This clonotype was seen many times. Via MiXCR, TCRdb re-called the 5' RACE reads, giving one row per CDR3 protein. Here the sample spans tens of thousands of distinct CDR3 sequences, 6% being singletons. This CDR3 spans 15 amino acids. Germline-derived CDR1 and CDR2 are MDHEN and SYDVKM. V lost 11 bases to trimming and J lost 1 base, with 17 bases between them. The receptor was isolated from a male donor with ankylosing spondylitis or in good health (not recorded which). Sequencing used blood, either unsorted or a sorted T cell fraction (not recorded which). The chain employs TRBV28 and TRBJ1-4; tentative D call: TRBD1 (6 bases). CDR3 sequence (DNA): TGTGCCCACCATGGGGGACATGGAACTAATGAAAAACTGTTTTTT. Translating gives CAHHGGHGTNEKLFF.